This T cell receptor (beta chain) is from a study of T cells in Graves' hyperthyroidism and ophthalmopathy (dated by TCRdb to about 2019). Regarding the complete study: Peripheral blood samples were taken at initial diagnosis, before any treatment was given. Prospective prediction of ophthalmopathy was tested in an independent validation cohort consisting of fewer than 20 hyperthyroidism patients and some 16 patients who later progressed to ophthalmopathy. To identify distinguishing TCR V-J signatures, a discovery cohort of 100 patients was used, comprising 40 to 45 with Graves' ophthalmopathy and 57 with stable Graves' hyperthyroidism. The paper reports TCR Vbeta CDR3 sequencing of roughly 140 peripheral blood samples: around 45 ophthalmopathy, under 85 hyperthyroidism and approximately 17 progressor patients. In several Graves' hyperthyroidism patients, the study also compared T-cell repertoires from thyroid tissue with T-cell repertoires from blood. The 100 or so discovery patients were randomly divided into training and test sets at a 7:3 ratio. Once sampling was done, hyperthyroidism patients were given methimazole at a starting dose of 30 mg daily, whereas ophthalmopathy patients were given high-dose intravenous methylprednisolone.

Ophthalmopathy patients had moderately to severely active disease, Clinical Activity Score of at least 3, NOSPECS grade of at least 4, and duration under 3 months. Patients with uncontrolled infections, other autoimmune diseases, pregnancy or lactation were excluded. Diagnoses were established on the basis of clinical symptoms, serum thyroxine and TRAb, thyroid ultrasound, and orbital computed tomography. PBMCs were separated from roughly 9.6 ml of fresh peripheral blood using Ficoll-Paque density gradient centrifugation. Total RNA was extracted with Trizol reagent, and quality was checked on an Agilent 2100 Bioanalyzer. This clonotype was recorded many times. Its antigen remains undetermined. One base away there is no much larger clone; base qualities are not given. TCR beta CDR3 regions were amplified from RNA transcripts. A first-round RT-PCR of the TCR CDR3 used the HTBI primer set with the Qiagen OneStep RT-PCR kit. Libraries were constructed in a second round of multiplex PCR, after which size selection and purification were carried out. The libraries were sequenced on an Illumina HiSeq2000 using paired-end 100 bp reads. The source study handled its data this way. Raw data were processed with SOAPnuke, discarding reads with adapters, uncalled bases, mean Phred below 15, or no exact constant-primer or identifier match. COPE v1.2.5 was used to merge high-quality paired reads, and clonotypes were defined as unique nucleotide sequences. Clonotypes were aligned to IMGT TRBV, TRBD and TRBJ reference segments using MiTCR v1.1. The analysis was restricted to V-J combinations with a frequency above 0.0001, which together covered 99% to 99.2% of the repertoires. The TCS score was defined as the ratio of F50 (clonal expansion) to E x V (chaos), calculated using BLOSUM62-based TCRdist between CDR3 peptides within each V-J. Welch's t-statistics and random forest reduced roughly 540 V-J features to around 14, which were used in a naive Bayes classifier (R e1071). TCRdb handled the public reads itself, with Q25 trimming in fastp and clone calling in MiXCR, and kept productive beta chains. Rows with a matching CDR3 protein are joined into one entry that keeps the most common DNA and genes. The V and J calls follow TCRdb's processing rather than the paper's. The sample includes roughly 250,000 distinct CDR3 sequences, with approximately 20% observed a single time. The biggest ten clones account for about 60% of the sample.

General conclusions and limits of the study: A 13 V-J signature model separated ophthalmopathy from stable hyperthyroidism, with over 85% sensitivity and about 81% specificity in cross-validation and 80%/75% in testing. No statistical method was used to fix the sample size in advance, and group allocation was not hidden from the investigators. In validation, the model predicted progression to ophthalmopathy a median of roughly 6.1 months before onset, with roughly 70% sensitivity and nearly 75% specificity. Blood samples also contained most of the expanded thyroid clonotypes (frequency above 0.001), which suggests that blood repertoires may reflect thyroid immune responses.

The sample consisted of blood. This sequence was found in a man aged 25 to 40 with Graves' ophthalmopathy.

The CDR3 region reads CSARGGVSDTEAFF. The DNA sequence is as follows: TGCAGTGCTAGAGGGGGGGTCTCGGACACTGAAGCTTTCTTT. Recombination linked TRBV20-1 to TRBJ1-1, and possibly TRBD1, on 5 matching bases. The junction shows trimming of 1 base on V and 3 bases on J, plus 12 bases between the germline ends. CDR1 DFQATT and CDR2 SNEGSKA were looked up in the germline V gene (reference sequence). The CDR3 spans 14 residues, from the cysteine through the phenylalanine. The sequence is cut down to CDR3 DNA, 42 bases in frame from base 1.